What follows describes a single T cell receptor beta chain. The antigen remains unidentified. The same CDR3 can be traced to other DNA sequences in this sample. An even split of each subset's genomic DNA across several immunoSEQ plates was performed. Assay used: immunoSEQ multiplex PCR; TCRdb lists only in-frame clones, some missing. The sample contains 2,500,000 or so clones, approximately 92% of which appear only once. CDR3 size: 13 residues. In germline, CDR1 is KGHSH, CDR2 LQKENI. Trimming cost V 1 base and J 4 bases, with 8 bases left between them. This sample stems from a study of shared clonotypes between healthy human individuals. Study results and caveats: Naive CD4 clonotype sharing across a few donors was 5% to 6%. Specimens sampled were limited to blood, with tissue repertoires likely differing.

Source material: naive CD4+ T cells sorted from blood. Subset indicated: CD45RA+ positively selected. The sequence was collected from a young man in good health. This chain links TRBV18 with TRBJ2-7; D remains unclear. The CDR3 nucleotides are TGTGCCAGCTCACCACGGCAGCCTTACGAGCAGTACTTC. It codes for CASSPRQPYEQYF.